This TCR beta chain was found in a study of molecular identifiers for immune sequencing clone quantification. The overall study: Replicate RNA from roughly 21,000 or 96,000 naive CD8 T cells formed five aliquots; four were sequenced. Notes on the study in general: In naive cells, clones above 20 RNA copies held under 1% of molecules, whereas in effector cells they held over 97%.

TCRdb reprocessed the PCR reads with MiXCR, giving one entry per CDR3 protein. The table has about 640,000 distinct CDR3 sequences, around 20% seen once; the top ten hold roughly 0.85%. In the case of this clonotype: Its antigen remains unknown.

The length of the CDR3 is 17 residues. After removal of 0 bases from V and 3 bases from J, the junction contained 13 bases not matched to a gene. Germline-derived CDR1 and CDR2 are DFQATT and SNEGSKA (reference sequence). The chain has TRBV20-1 and TRBJ1-2; 7 nucleotides align to TRBD1. The sequenced sample was naive CD8+ T cells from blood, with Jurkat cell RNA spiked in. Subset of the sample: FACS-sorted CD8+CD4-CCR7+CD45RA+ naive T cells. This sequence originates from a human donor in good health. Some libraries in this study had Jurkat cell RNA spiked in. CDR3 sequence reads: CSARDWGQRGEDYGYTF. CDR3 sequence (DNA): TGCAGTGCTAGAGATTGGGGACAGCGAGGGGAAGACTATGGCTACACCTTC.